The clone carrying this T cell receptor (beta chain) was picked up many times. The antigen is undetermined. This entry belongs to a study of T cells in Graves' hyperthyroidism and ophthalmopathy. Amplification of TCR beta CDR3 regions used RNA as the template. Initially, a first-round RT-PCR of the TCR CDR3 employed the HTBI primer set. TCRdb independently ran MiXCR on the multiplex PCR reads; one entry per CDR3 protein. The sample includes around 240,000 distinct CDR3 sequences, about 15% of them seen just once. Uncontrolled infection, other autoimmune disease, pregnancy or lactation barred patients from enrollment. Overall study results and limits: Blood also carried most thyroid clonotypes expanded above 0.001.

The sequence derives from a woman in her 40s with Graves' hyperthyroidism that later progressed to Graves' ophthalmopathy. The sample consisted of blood.

CDR3 in DNA: TGTGCCAGCAGCTTAGTTTACCGGGGGGAATCCTACGAGCAGTACTTC. It specifies CASSLVYRGESYEQYF. V gene TRBV11-2 combines with J gene TRBJ2-7; 7 nucleotides agree with TRBD2. This CDR3 has 16 residues. Germline V gene data show CDR1 as SGHAT and CDR2 as FQNNGV. V gave up 1 base and J gave up 1 base; unmatched junction bases: 7.